This T cell receptor beta chain was identified in a study of control samples from healthy donors and cancer patients (dated by TCRdb to the early 2020s). In this sample, this clone turned up once. Which antigen it targets is not known. Base qualities were left out, and no much larger clone turns up one base away. Library preparation was by the immunoSEQ multiplex PCR assay. TCRdb limited this immuneACCESS table to in-frame rearrangements with V and J called. A share of clones is missing; checked studies link under half to unresolved V genes, and the rest is unexplained. The sample table lists about 120,000 clones, 87% of them with a count of one. The ten top clones hold over 10% of the sample. V trim: 6 bases; J trim: 4 bases; unmatched bases: 12. From a lookup of the germline V gene (reference sequence), CDR1 and CDR2 are LNHDA and SQIVND. Including the terminal cysteine and phenylalanine, the CDR3 comprises 16 residues. CDR3 DNA is the only sequence kept; it has 48 bases, read in frame from the first base.

The chain employs TRBV19 and TRBJ1-1; the central 9 bases match TRBD1. Sequenced sample: blood. This TCR came from a man under 40 in good health. For the CDR3, the sequence is CASRSSRDRVSTEAFF. DNA sequence: TGTGCCAGTAGAAGCTCCAGGGACAGGGTGAGCACTGAAGCTTTCTTT.